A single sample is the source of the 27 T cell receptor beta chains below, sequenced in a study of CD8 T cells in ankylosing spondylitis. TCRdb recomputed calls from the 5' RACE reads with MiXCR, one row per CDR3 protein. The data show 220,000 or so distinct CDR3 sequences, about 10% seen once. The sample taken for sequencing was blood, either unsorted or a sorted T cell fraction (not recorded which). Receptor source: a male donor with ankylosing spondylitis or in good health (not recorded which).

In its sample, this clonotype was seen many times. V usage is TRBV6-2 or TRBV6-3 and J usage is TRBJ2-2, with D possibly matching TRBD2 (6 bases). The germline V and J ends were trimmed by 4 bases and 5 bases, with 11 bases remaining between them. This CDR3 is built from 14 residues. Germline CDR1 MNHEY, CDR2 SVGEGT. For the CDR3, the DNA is TGTGCCAGCAGTTCGGGAGTTCGGACCGGGGAGCTGTTTTTT. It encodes CASSSGVRTGELFF.

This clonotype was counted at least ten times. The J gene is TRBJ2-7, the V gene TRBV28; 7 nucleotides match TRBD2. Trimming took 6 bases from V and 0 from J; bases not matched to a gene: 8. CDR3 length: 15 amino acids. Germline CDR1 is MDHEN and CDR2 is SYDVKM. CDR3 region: CASRTGTTSSYEQYF. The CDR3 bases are TGTGCCAGCAGAACCGGGACTACGAGCTCCTACGAGCAGTACTTC.

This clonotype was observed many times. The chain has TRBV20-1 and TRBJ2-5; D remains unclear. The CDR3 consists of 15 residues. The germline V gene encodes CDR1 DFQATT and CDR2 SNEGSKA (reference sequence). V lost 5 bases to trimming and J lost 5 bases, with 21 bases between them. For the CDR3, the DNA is TGCAGTGCTCCGAATCACATAAACCTAGGGGAGACCCAGTACTTC. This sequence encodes CSAPNHINLGETQYF.

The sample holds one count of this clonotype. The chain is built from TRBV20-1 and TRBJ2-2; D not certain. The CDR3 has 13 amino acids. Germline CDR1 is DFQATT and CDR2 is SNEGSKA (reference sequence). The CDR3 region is CSISLANTGELFF. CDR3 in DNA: TGCAGCATTAGTCTAGCGAACACCGGGGAGCTGTTTTTT.

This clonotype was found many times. CDR3 region: CASSQGGQKTEAFF. The CDR3 nucleotides read TGTGCCAGCAGTCAGGGCGGACAGAAGACTGAAGCTTTCTTT. The chain couples TRBV6-2 or TRBV6-3 to TRBJ1-1; D might be TRBD1 (6 bases). The V and J ends lost 5 bases and 5 bases respectively, with 15 bases between them. Germline V gives CDR1 MNHEY, CDR2 SVGEGT. CDR3 size: 14 residues.

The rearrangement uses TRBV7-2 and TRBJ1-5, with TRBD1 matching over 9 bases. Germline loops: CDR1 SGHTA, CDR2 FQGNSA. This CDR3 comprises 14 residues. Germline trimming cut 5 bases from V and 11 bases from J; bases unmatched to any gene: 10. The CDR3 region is CASSEGQGGSAQHF. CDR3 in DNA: TGTGCCAGCAGCGAGGGACAGGGCGGATCGGCCCAGCATTTT.

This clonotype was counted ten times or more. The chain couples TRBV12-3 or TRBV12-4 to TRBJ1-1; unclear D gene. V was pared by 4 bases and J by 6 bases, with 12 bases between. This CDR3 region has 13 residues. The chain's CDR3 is CASSSRTGAEAFF. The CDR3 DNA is TGTGCCAGCAGTTCACGCACTGGTGCTGAAGCTTTCTTT.

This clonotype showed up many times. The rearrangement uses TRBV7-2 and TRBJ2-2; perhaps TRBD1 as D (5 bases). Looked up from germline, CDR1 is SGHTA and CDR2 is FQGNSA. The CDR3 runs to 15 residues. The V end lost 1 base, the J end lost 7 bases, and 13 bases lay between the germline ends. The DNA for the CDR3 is TGTGCCAGCAGCTTAGAGGCAGGGCGAATCGGGGAGCTGTTTTTT. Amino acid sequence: CASSLEAGRIGELFF.

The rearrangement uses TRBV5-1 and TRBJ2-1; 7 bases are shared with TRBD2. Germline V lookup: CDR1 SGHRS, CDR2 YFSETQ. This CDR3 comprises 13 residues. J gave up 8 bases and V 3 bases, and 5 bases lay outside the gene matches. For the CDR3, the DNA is TGCGCCAGCAGCTGGAGCGGGGTCGATGAGCAGTTCTTC. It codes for CASSWSGVDEQFF.

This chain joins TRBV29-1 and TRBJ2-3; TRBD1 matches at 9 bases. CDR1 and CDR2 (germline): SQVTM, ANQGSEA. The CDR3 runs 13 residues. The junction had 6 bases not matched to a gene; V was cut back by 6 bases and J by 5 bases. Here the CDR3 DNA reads TGCAGCGTGGGGGACAGGGCGGAAGATACGCAGTATTTT. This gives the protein CSVGDRAEDTQYF.

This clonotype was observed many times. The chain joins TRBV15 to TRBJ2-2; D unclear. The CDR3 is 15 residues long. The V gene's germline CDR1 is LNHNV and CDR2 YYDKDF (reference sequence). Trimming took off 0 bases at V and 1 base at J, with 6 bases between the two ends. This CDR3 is CATSRDRKNTGELFF. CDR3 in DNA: TGTGCCACCAGCAGAGATCGCAAGAACACCGGGGAGCTGTTTTTT.

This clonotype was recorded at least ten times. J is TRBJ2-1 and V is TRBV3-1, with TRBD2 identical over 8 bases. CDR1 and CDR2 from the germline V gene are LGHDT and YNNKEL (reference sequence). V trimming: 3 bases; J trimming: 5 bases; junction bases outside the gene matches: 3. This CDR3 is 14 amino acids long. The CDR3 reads CASSQGLVDNEQFF. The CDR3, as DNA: TGTGCCAGCAGCCAGGGACTAGTCGACAATGAGCAGTTCTTC.

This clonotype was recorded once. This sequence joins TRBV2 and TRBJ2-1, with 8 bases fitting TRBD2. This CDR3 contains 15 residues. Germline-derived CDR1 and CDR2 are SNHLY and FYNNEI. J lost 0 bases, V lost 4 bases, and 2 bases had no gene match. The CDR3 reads CASSGTSGSYNEQFF. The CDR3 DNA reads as TGTGCCAGCAGTGGTACTAGCGGCTCCTACAATGAGCAGTTCTTC.

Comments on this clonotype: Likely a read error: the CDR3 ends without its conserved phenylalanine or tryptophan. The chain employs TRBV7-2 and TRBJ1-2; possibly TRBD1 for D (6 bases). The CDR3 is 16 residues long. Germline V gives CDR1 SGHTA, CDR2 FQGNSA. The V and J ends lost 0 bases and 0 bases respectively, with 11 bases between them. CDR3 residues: CASSLATGTPNYGYTY. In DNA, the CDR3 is TGTGCCAGCAGCTTAGCTACAGGGACTCCTAACTATGGCTACACCTAC.

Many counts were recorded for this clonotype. The DNA of the CDR3 is TGCGCCAGCAGCTTGGGGGCAGAGCAGTACTTC. Protein product: CASSLGAEQYF. The chain recombines TRBV5-1 with TRBJ2-7; D gene unclear. V lost 0 bases and J 7 bases, leaving 5 bases between the germline ends. This CDR3 comprises 11 residues. Per germline, CDR1 SGHRS and CDR2 YFSETQ.

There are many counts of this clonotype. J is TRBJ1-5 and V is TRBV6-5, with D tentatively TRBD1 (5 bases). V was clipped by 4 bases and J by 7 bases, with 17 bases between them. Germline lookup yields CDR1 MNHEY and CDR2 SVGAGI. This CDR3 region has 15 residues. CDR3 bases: TGTGCCAGCAGTTCCCAGGACCAGCAGGGACAGCCCCAGCATTTT. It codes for CASSSQDQQGQPQHF.

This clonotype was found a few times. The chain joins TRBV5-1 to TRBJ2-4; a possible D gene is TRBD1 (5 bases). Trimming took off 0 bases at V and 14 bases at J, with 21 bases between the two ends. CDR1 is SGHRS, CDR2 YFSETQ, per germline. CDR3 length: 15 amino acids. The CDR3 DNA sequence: TGCGCCAGCAGCTTGGAAGGGTCAAGGGGCTCAGAGAAGTACTTC. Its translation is CASSLEGSRGSEKYF.

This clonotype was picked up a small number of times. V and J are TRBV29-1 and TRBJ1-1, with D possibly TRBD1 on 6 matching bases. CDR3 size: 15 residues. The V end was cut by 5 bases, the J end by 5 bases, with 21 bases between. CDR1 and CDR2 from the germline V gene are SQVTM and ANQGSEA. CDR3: CSVRHTTDRLTEAFF. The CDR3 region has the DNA TGCAGCGTTCGTCATACGACCGACAGGTTGACTGAAGCTTTCTTT.

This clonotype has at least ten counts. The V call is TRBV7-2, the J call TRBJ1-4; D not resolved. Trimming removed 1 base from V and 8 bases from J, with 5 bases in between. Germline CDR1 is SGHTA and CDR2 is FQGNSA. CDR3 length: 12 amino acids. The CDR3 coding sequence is TGTGCCAGCAGCTTAGATGGAGAAAAACTGTTTTTT. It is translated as CASSLDGEKLFF.

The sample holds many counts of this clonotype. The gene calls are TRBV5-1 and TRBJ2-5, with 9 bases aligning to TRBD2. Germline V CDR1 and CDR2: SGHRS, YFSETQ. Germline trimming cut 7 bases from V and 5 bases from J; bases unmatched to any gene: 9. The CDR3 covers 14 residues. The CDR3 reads CASQGGGAKETQYF. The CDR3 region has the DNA TGCGCCAGCCAAGGCGGGGGGGCGAAGGAGACCCAGTACTTC.

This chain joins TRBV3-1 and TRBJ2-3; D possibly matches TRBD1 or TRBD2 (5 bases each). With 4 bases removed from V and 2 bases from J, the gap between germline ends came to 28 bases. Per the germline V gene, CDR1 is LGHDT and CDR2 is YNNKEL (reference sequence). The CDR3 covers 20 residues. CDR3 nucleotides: TGTGCCAGCAGCCCTCGCCTCTTCCTCCGGGACGTCATTTACACAGATACGCAGTATTTT. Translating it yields CASSPRLFLRDVIYTDTQYF.

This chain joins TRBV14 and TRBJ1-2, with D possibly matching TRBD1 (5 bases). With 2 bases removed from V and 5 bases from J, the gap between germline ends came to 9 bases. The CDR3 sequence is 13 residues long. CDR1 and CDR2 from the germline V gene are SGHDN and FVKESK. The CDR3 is CASSQQGIYGYTF. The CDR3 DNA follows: TGTGCCAGCAGCCAACAGGGAATTTATGGCTACACCTTC. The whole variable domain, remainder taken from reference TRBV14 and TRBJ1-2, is EAGVTQFPSHSVIEKGQTVTLRCDPISGHDNLYWYRRVMGKEIKFLLHFVKESKQDESGMPNNRFLAERTGGTYSTLKVQPAELEDSGVYFCASSQQGIYGYTFGSGTRLTVV.

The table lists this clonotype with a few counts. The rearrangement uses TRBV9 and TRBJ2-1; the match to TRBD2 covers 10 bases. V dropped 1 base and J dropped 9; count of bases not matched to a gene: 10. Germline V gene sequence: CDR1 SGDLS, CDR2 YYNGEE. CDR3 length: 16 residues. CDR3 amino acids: CASSVLAGVESGEQFF. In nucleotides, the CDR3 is TGTGCCAGCAGCGTACTAGCGGGGGTTGAATCCGGTGAGCAGTTCTTC.

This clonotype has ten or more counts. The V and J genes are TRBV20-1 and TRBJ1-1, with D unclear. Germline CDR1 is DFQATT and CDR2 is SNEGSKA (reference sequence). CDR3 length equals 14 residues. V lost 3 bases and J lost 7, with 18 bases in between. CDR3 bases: TGCAGTGCTAGGAGCGGGCGGCAAGCGGGTGAAGCTTTCTTT. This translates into CSARSGRQAGEAFF.

The CDR3, as DNA: TGTGCCAGCAGGCGGGACAGGGAAAACTACGAGCAGTACTTC. This gives the protein CASRRDRENYEQYF. V and J are TRBV6-1 and TRBJ2-7; 9 nucleotides align to TRBD1. Germline lookup yields CDR1 MNHNS and CDR2 SASEGT. The CDR3 length is 14 residues. The ends lost 6 bases at V and 3 bases at J; junction bases unmatched: 6.

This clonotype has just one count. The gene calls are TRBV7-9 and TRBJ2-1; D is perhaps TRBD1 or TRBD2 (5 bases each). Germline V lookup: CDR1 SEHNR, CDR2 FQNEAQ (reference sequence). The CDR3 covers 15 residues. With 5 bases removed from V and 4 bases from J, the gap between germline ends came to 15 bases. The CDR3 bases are TGTGCCAGCAGCCCGAATAGGGGACGATACAATGAGCAGTTCTTC. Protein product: CASSPNRGRYNEQFF.

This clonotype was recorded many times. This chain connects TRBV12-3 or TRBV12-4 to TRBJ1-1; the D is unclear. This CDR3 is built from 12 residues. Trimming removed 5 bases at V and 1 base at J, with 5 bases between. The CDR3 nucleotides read TGTGCCAGCAGTAATAGGAACACTGAAGCTTTCTTT. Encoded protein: CASSNRNTEAFF.